The 9 T cell receptor beta chains below all came from one sample that was sequenced in a study of blood T cell repertoires in COVID-19. Generated by immunoSEQ multiplex PCR, the TCRdb table keeps only in-frame clones and is missing some. This sample has about 370,000 clones, with 85% to 90% found just once. Sequenced: PBMCs or T cells enriched from blood (not recorded which). Receptors originate from a man younger than 35 who had recovered from COVID-19.

This chain uses TRBV21-1 with TRBJ2-2; TRBD2, as called in the table, went unchecked against the DNA. TRBV21-1 is marked as a pseudogene. This CDR3 is 16 amino acids long. The CDR3 region is CASSKGGGSSTGELFF. CDR3 coding DNA: TGTGCCAGCAGCAAAGGGGGGGGATCCTCCACCGGGGAGCTGTTTTTT.

V and J are TRBV7-9 and TRBJ2-3; TRBD2 agrees at 12 bases. Losses at the gene ends were 5 bases for V and 3 bases for J; bases not matched to a gene: 3. CDR3 length: 15 residues. CDR1 SEHNR and CDR2 FQNEAQ come from the germline V gene (reference sequence). The CDR3 DNA follows: TGTGCCAGCAGCCTCACTAGCGGGAGGACAGATACGCAGTATTTT. Translating gives CASSLTSGRTDTQYF.

The chain links TRBV7-2 to TRBJ2-7; weak D call: TRBD2 (5 bases). The length of the CDR3 is 13 residues. CDR1 SGHTA and CDR2 FQGNSA come from the germline V gene. Trimming left V 5 bases short and J 3 bases short, with 11 bases between. The CDR3 protein is CASSAPTSYEQYF. The CDR3 nucleotides read TGTGCCAGCAGCGCCCCCACTAGCTACGAGCAGTACTTC.

This CDR3 reads CASSFGRELFF. The CDR3 nucleotides read TGTGCCAGCAGTTTTGGGCGGGAGCTGTTTTTT. V usage is TRBV6-5 and J usage is TRBJ2-2; D not resolved. The CDR3 length is 11 residues. The V gene lost 4 bases and the J gene lost 9 bases, with 6 bases spanning the gap. CDR1 is MNHEY and CDR2 is SVGAGI in the germline V gene.

The chain carries TRBV4-1 and TRBJ2-1; 13 bases fit TRBD2. Losses at the gene ends were 1 base for V and 6 bases for J; bases not matched to a gene: 9. CDR1 and CDR2 from the germline V gene are MGHRA and YSYEKL. There are 18 residues in the CDR3. The CDR3 region is CASSQARRGLAGRNEQFF. The CDR3 bases are TGCGCCAGCAGCCAAGCCCGACGGGGACTAGCGGGACGCAATGAGCAGTTCTTC.

The rearrangement links TRBV15 to TRBJ2-5; D perhaps matches TRBD2 (5 bases). This CDR3 is 16 amino acids long. Per germline, CDR1 LNHNV and CDR2 YYDKDF (reference sequence). V was cut by 5 bases and J by 4 bases, with 20 bases left in between. CDR3 nucleotides: TGTGCCACCAGCCCCGCCGGGCGGGTGGGCGCAGAGACCCAGTACTTC. Its protein is CATSPAGRVGAETQYF. The full variable domain, its missing parts supplied by reference TRBV15 and TRBJ2-5, is DAMVIQNPRYQVTQFGKPVTLSCSQTLNHNVMYWYQQKSSQAPKLLFHYYDKDFNNEADTPDNFQSRRPNTSFCFLDIRSPGLGDTAMYLCATSPAGRVGAETQYFGPGTRLLVL.

This clone has only one observation. The rearrangement joins TRBV6-6 to TRBJ1-1; D unresolved. Trimming stripped 4 bases from V and 1 base from J, with 13 bases between. The CDR3 is 15 amino acids. CDR1 and CDR2 (germline): MNHNY, SVGAGI (reference sequence). DNA for the CDR3: TGTGCCAGCAGTTCAGTGTTAGGGAGGAACACTGAAGCTTTCTTT. It encodes CASSSVLGRNTEAFF.

Only one count was recorded for this clone. V is TRBV5-1 and J is TRBJ2-7, with 12 bases matching TRBD1. CDR1 SGHRS and CDR2 YFSETQ come from the germline V gene. V was pared by 4 bases and J by 4 bases, with 9 bases of the junction left unmatched. The CDR3 is made up of 16 amino acids. CDR3 sequence reads: CASSPGQGAMVYEQYF. The CDR3 bases are TGCGCCAGCAGCCCGGGACAGGGGGCGATGGTTTACGAGCAGTACTTC.

This clone was seen only once. The V and J genes are TRBV7-9 and TRBJ1-2; TRBD1 aligns across 11 bases. CDR3 length equals 16 residues. In germline, CDR1 is SEHNR, CDR2 FQNEAQ (reference sequence). The J segment lost 1 base and the V segment lost 5 bases, leaving 6 bases of the junction unmatched. The CDR3 spells CASSPGTGGINYGYTF. CDR3 in DNA: TGTGCCAGCAGCCCTGGGACAGGGGGTATTAACTATGGCTACACCTTC.